Described below is a single TCR beta chain sequence and its context. The target antigen is unknown. This sample was included in a study of yellow fever vaccine responses in identical twins. TCRdb re-analysed the RT-PCR reads in MiXCR, keeping a single row per CDR3 protein. The table lists some 35,000 distinct CDR3 sequences, roughly 60% of them singletons. The length of the CDR3 is 13 residues. Germline V gives CDR1 MNHNS, CDR2 SASEGT. V lost 6 bases to trimming and J lost 3 bases; unmatched junction nucleotides: 3. The study, taken as a whole, reports: Twins' vaccine T cell responses reportedly seemed partly convergent and partly personalized.

This clonotype was sampled from a woman aged 18-29 years who received the yellow fever vaccine. Specimen: T cells from blood (PBMCs), unsorted or a sorted subset (not recorded which), collected before or after yellow fever vaccination (not recorded which). V usage is TRBV6-1 and J usage is TRBJ1-1, with 8 bases fitting TRBD1. CDR3 region: CASRTGVHTEAFF. The CDR3 DNA sequence: TGTGCCAGCAGGACAGGGGTACACACTGAAGCTTTCTTT.